This T cell receptor beta chain is from a study of T cells in Graves' hyperthyroidism and ophthalmopathy. Study-level findings and limits: Most expanded thyroid clonotypes above 0.001 recurred in blood.

Trimming took 4 bases from V and 0 from J, leaving 14 bases between them. CDR3 length: 16 amino acids. Germline V gene data show CDR1 as MNHNS and CDR2 as SASEGT. Template material for amplifying TCR beta CDR3 regions consisted of RNA transcripts. TCR CDR3 regions were first amplified by RT-PCR with HTBI primers. TCRdb fed the multiplex PCR reads into MiXCR, producing one record per CDR3 protein. The sample consists of hundreds of thousands of distinct CDR3 sequences, approximately 14% of them appearing once. This clonotype was detected many times. The antigen is unknown. This sequence was found in a woman aged 25-40 years with Graves' hyperthyroidism that later progressed to Graves' ophthalmopathy. Sequenced input: blood. The V call is TRBV6-1, the J call TRBJ2-3; D might be TRBD1 (6 bases). The CDR3 sequence: CASSGMGAGSTDTQYF. CDR3 nucleotide sequence: TGTGCCAGCAGTGGGATGGGGGCAGGAAGCACAGATACGCAGTATTTT.